This note documents a single TCR beta chain sequence. The antigen is unknown. This record comes from a study of CD8 T cells in ankylosing spondylitis. Findings and caveats of the study: A number of the motif variants had already been described in reactive arthritis synovial fluid and blood. The clones that were linked to disease were reported to be significantly enriched in matched synovial fluid samples from ankylosing spondylitis patients. Ankylosing spondylitis blood seemed to carry a telltale TCR beta motif made of roughly 8 highly homologous variants. Peripheral blood samples showed relatively rare disease-linked clones, and these clones were CD8+.

TCRdb re-called the 5' RACE reads through MiXCR, storing one row per CDR3 protein. The sample lists roughly 670,000 distinct CDR3 sequences; around 17% were seen once. V shed 5 bases and J shed 1 base, with 8 bases lying between them. This CDR3 region has 14 residues. CDR1 LNHDA and CDR2 SQIVND come from the germline V gene (reference sequence). This receptor was taken from a male donor with ankylosing spondylitis. Sequenced material: blood, either unsorted or a sorted T cell fraction (not recorded which). The chain links TRBV19 to TRBJ2-2; D call uncertain. The CDR3 region has the DNA TGTGCCAGTAGTCAGACATGGAACACCGGGGAGCTGTTTTTT. It codes for CASSQTWNTGELFF.